This T cell receptor (beta chain) was recorded in a study of OX40 agonist ivuxolimab in advanced cancers. Study background: The patients received agonistic anti-OX40 (CD134) antibody ivuxolimab. The mean age was 60 years, ranging from about 23 to 85, with 82.7% of participants male. Notes on the study in general: Both CD4+ and CD8+ T cell populations in blood had undergone clonal expansion by week 6 at 0.1 to 3.0 mg/kg.

Autoimmune disease history or systemic immunosuppression meant exclusion. This clone was seen a few times. What it binds is not known. V lost 4 bases and J lost 7; bases outside the gene matches: 8. The CDR3 is made up of 14 amino acids. Germline CDR1 is SGDLS and CDR2 is YYNGEE. Using immunoSEQ multiplex PCR, the repertoire was profiled, and TCRdb retains in-frame clones only, with some absent. The table has roughly 60,000 clones, roughly nine tenths seen once. The sample consisted of CD4+ or CD8+ T cells sorted from blood, taken in a trial of the OX40 agonist ivuxolimab. The rearrangement links TRBV9 to TRBJ1-2, with 9 bases aligning to TRBD1. The clonotype originates from an adult with an advanced solid tumor such as melanoma, head and neck, liver or kidney cancer. In DNA, the CDR3 is TGTGCCAGCAGCCCATCGGGGGACAGGGCTGGCTACACCTTC. Protein: CASSPSGDRAGYTF.